These T cell receptor beta chains were read from a single sample in a study of blood T cell repertoires in COVID-19. TCRdb keeps only in-frame clones here, not all; method: immunoSEQ multiplex PCR. The sample shows about 120,000 clones, around 68% of them seen only once. The sequencing sample was made of peripheral blood. These receptor sequences come from a woman aged 60 to 75 with acute or convalescent COVID-19. Both conserved end residues are part of each CDR3. Each record gives: D gene, J gene, V gene, clone size, CDR3 DNA, CDR3 protein. D genes are given only for firm matches. Where a row states a size, it is once, few, many or the class of an expanded clone; other rows omit it.

- TRBJ1-4 TRBV7-2 - TGTGCCAGCAGCTTAAAAGGGAGTGGTGAAAAACTGTTTTTT CASSLKGSGEKLFF
- TRBJ2-5 TRBV4-3 - TGCGCCCGCAGCCAAGATAGGAGAGGGGGGGGGCAGAGTGGAGAGACCCAGTACTTC CARSQDRRGGGQSGETQYF
TRBD2 TRBJ2-7 TRBV6-5 - TGTGCCAGCAGTCAAAAACTAGCGGGCCCTTACGAGCAGTACTTC CASSQKLAGPYEQYF
- TRBJ2-2 TRBV6-5 - TGTGCCAGCAGGAGGGCGAACACCGGGGAGCTGTTTTTT CASRRANTGELFF
- TRBJ1-6 TRBV12-3/TRBV12-4 few TGTGCCAGCAGTTTAGCGACGGGAACACCCCTCCACTTT CASSLATGTPLHF
TRBD1 TRBJ1-5 TRBV6-1 - TGTGCCAGCAGTGTGGTTTTTAGGACAGGGAACAATCAGCCCCAGCATTTT CASSVVFRTGNNQPQHF
- TRBJ2-5 TRBV9 - TGTGCCAGCAGCGCTCCGGCGGGAGAGACCCAGTACTTC CASSAPAGETQYF
- TRBJ1-3 TRBV4-1 - TGCGCCAGCAGCCAAGATAACCCCTCGAGGGGAAACACCATATATTTT CASSQDNPSRGNTIYF
TRBD1 TRBJ1-3 TRBV3-1/TRBV3-2 few TGTGCCAGCAGCCAATCCCGACAGGGGCGCTCTGGAAACACCATATATTTT CASSQSRQGRSGNTIYF
TRBD1 TRBJ1-1 TRBV7-3 - TGTGCCAGCAGCTCGACAGGGGGTTACGGCGAAGCTTTCTTT CASSSTGGYGEAFF
- TRBJ1-2 TRBV2 once TGTGCCAGCGCCTTGACTGAGAACTATGGCTACACCTTC CASALTENYGYTF
TRBD1 TRBJ2-2 TRBV4-3 few TGCGCCAGCAGCCAGCCAAGGACAGGAGGCACCGGGGAGCTGTTTTTT CASSQPRTGGTGELFF
TRBD2 TRBJ2-7 TRBV3-1/TRBV3-2 - TGTGCCAGCAGTCGCGGGACTAGCGGAACCTACGAGCAGTACTTC CASSRGTSGTYEQYF
TRBD1 TRBJ1-5 TRBV24-1 - TGTGCCACCAGTGATTTGGAGGACAGGGGCGGTGGAAGCAATCAGCCCCAGCATTTT CATSDLEDRGGGSNQPQHF
TRBD1 TRBJ1-2 TRBV7-2 - TGTGCCAGCTCACCTTCGTCGGACAGGGTCGTCTATGGCTACACCTTC CASSPSSDRVVYGYTF
- TRBJ2-7 TRBV2 - TGTGCCAGCAAAGAGGGATACGAGCAGTACTTC CASKEGYEQYF
- TRBJ2-7 TRBV6-5 - TGTGCCAGCAGTTACTCGTACTCGGGGTTGGGCGAGCAGTACTTC CASSYSYSGLGEQYF
- TRBJ1-1 TRBV5-6 few TGTGCCAGCAGCTTGTTTGCCAGGGATAACACTGAAGCTTTCTTT CASSLFARDNTEAFF
- TRBJ1-5 TRBV19 - TGTGCCAGTAGTATGGGGGGGGGTATGAGCAATCAGCCCCAGCATTTT CASSMGGGMSNQPQHF
- TRBJ1-2 TRBV30 - TGTGCCTGGACCCCTCAGGGTGCGGGCTACACCTTC CAWTPQGAGYTF
TRBD1 TRBJ1-5 TRBV4-2 medium-sized TGTGCCAGCAGTCCCGGGACAGGGGCCGGCAATCAGCCCCAGCATTTT CASSPGTGAGNQPQHF
TRBD1 TRBJ1-6 TRBV11-2 once TGTGCCAGCAGCTTAGGACAGGGGGCTTCACCCCTCCACTTT CASSLGQGASPLHF
TRBD2 TRBJ2-1 TRBV7-2 - TGTGCCAGCAGCCCTGCGGGGGGGGGCAATGAGCAGTTCTTC CASSPAGGGNEQFF
- TRBJ1-2 TRBV5-1 - TGCGCCAGCAGCGCAGAAGGGGGAACTAACTATGGCTACACCTTC CASSAEGGTNYGYTF
- TRBJ1-2 TRBV4-3 - TGCGCCAGCAGCCAAGAGGGCCGCCGCGGCTACACCTTC CASSQEGRRGYTF
TRBD2 TRBJ2-1 TRBV5-8 - TGTGCCATGCCGGGACTAGCATCTTGGGAGCAGTTCTTC CAMPGLASWEQFF
- TRBJ1-5 TRBV27 once TGTGCCAGCTCGATTAGGGGGGGCGGGTATCTCAATCAGCCCCAGCATTTT CASSIRGGGYLNQPQHF
- TRBJ2-6 TRBV4-1 - TGCGCCAGCAGCGCCGGACAAGGTAGCCGAGGCTCTGGGGCCAACGTCCTGACTTTC CASSAGQGSRGSGANVLTF
TRBD2 TRBJ2-2 TRBV7-9 - TGTGCCAGCAGCTTAGGAGGACTAGCCAACACCGGGGAGCTGTTTTTT CASSLGGLANTGELFF
TRBD2 TRBJ2-3 TRBV12-5 once TGTGCTAGTGGTTTGGTGGCTAGCGGGATCTCCCGCGGACCCCATCTCCCCGAAAGTACGCAGTATTTT CASGLVASGISRGPHLPESTQYF
- TRBJ1-2 TRBV7-2 - TGTGCCAGCAGCCAACCGTCCATTTCGCTAGGAGGCTACACCTTC CASSQPSISLGGYTF
- TRBJ1-5 TRBV2 - TGTGCCAGCAACATACAGGGAGCTCGTCAGCCCCAGCATTTT CASNIQGARQPQHF
- TRBJ1-4 TRBV3-1/TRBV3-2 - TGTGCCAGCAGCCAACGGGACCTAGGGAGGGGTGAAAAACTGTTTTTT CASSQRDLGRGEKLFF
TRBD2 TRBJ2-3 TRBV5-1 few TGCGCCAGCAGCTTGTCAGCGGGGGGGCTAACAGATACGCAGTATTTT CASSLSAGGLTDTQYF
- TRBJ2-7 TRBV5-1 many TGCGCCAGCAGCCTGACAGGAACCGCCTACGAGCAGTACTTC CASSLTGTAYEQYF
TRBD1 TRBJ2-7 TRBV4-2 few TGTGCCAGCAGCCAAGGAACCGGGACAGGGATCAACGAGCAGTACTTC CASSQGTGTGINEQYF
- TRBJ1-2 TRBV9 - TGTGCCAGCAGCGAGAGCGGGACGTCATCCGGCGGCGGTGGCTACACCTTC CASSESGTSSGGGGYTF
- TRBJ1-6 TRBV3-1/TRBV3-2 - TGTGCCAGCAGCCCCGCCGGGGGTCGTAATTCACCCCTCCACTTT CASSPAGGRNSPLHF
TRBD1 TRBJ2-1 TRBV5-1 - TGCGCCAGCAGCAAACAGGGGGCGGACAATGAGCAGTTCTTC CASSKQGADNEQFF
- TRBJ1-1 TRBV27 once TGTGCCAGCAGTTCCTTCTCTGAAGCTTTCTTT CASSSFSEAFF
TRBD1 TRBJ2-5 TRBV18 - TGTGCCAGCTCACCAACAGGGGTGACAGAGACCCAGTACTTC CASSPTGVTETQYF
- TRBJ1-2 TRBV27 - TGTGCCAGCAGTGGGTGGCGACAGAACTATGGCTACACCTTC CASSGWRQNYGYTF
TRBD1 TRBJ2-5 TRBV13 - TGTGCCAGCAGTTACACCAACAGGGGCGCGGGGACCCAGTACTTC CASSYTNRGAGTQYF
- TRBJ1-1 TRBV6-5 - TGTGCCAGCAGTCCACCCAGGGCGGGGATCACTGAAGCTTTCTTT CASSPPRAGITEAFF
- TRBJ1-6 TRBV30 - TGTGCCTGGACCGGGACACCGGGTTCACCCCTCCACTTT CAWTGTPGSPLHF
- TRBJ1-5 TRBV28 - TGTGCCAGCAGCACGAACAGGGATCGTCAGCCCCAGCATTTT CASSTNRDRQPQHF
- TRBJ1-6 TRBV7-8 - TGTGCCAGCACCTCTAAAACCGGGACAACTTCACCCCTCCACTTT CASTSKTGTTSPLHF
TRBD1 TRBJ2-7 TRBV7-9 medium-sized TGTGCCAGCAGCCACCGGGACAGAAACTACGAGCAGTACTTC CASSHRDRNYEQYF
- TRBJ2-7 TRBV29-1 - TGCAGCGTTGAAGATCAGTACGAGCAGTACTTC CSVEDQYEQYF
TRBD1 TRBJ2-3 TRBV3-1/TRBV3-2 few TGTGCCAGCAGCAGGGGGACAGGGGGATCAGATACGCAGTATTTT CASSRGTGGSDTQYF